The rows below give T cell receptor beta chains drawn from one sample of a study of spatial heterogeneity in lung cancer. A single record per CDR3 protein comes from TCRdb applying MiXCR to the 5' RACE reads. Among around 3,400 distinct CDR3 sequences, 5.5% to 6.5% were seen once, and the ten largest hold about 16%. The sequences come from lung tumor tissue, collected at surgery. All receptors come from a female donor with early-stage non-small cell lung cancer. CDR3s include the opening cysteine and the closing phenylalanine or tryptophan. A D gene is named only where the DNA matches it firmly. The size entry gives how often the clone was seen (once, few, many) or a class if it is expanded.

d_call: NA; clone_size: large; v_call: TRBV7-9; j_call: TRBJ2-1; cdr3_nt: TGTGCCAGCAGCCAAGGGGGGCCCGGTGAGCAGTTCTTC; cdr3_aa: CASSQGGPGEQFF
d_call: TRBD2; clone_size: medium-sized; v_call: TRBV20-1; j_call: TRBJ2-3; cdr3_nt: TGCAGTGGCGGTGTGCGGGAGAAGGCCACAGATACGCAGTATTTT; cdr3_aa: CSGGVREKATDTQYF
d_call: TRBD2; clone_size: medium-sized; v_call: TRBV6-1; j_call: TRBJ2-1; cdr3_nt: TGTGCCAGCAGTGGTTGGACTAGCGGGAGGGGGAACAATGAGCAGTTCTTC; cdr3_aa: CASSGWTSGRGNNEQFF
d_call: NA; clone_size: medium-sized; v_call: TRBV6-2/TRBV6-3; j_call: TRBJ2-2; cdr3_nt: TGTGCCAGCCGCATCCCCGGGGAGCTGTTTTTT; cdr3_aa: CASRIPGELFF
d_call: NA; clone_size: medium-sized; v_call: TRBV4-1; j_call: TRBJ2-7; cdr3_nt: TGCGCCAGCAGCCAAGAGAGTCTGGGGAAGGCCTACGAGCAGTACTTC; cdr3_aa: CASSQESLGKAYEQYF
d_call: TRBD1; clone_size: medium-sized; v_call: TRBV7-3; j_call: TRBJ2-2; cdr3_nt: TGTGCCAGCAGCTTAGGGGACAGGGGTCGATTCACCGGGGAGCTGTTTTTT; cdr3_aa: CASSLGDRGRFTGELFF
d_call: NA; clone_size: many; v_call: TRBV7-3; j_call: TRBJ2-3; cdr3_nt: TGTGCCAGCAGCCGTGGACCGTCAGATACGCAGTATTTT; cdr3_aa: CASSRGPSDTQYF
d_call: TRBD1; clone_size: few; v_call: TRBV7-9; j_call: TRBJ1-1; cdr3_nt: TGTGCCAGCAGCGGGGGACAGGGGGCAAACACTGAAGCTTTCTTT; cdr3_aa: CASSGGQGANTEAFF
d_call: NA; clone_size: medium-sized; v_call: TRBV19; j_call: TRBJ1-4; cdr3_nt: TGTGCCAGTCGAGGGGGGGAAAAACTGTTTTTT; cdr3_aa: CASRGGEKLFF
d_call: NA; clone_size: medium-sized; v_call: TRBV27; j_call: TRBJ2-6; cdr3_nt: TGTGCCAGCATCGTTCGGTGGAGGGAAAACTCTGGGGCCAACGTCCTGACTTTC; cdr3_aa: CASIVRWRENSGANVLTF
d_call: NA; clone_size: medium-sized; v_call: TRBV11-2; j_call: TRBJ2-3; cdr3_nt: TGTGCCAGCAGCTTCGGGTCGCATGCCGATACGCAGTATTTT; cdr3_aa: CASSFGSHADTQYF
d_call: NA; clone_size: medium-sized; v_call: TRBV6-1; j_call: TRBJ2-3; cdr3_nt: TGTGCCAGCAGTGAAATCCGTGATACGCAGTATTTT; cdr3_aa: CASSEIRDTQYF
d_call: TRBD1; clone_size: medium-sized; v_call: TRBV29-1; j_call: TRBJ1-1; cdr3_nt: TGCAGCGTTGAAGATTTGACAGGGGGTTTATACACTGAAGCTTTCTTT; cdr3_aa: CSVEDLTGGLYTEAFF